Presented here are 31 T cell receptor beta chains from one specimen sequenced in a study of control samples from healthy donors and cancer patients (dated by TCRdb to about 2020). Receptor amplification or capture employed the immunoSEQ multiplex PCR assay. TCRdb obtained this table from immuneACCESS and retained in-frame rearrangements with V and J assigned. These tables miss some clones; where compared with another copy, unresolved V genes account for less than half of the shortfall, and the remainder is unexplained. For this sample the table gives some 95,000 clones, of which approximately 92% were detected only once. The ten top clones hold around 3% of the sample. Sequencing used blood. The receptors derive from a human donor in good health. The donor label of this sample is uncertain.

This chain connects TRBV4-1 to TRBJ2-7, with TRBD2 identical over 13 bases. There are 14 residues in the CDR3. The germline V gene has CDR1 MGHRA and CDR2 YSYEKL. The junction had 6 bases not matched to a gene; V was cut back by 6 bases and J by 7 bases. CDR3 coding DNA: TGCGCCAGCAGTTCTCCGGGACTAGCGGGGGAGCAGTACTTC. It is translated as CASSSPGLAGEQYF.

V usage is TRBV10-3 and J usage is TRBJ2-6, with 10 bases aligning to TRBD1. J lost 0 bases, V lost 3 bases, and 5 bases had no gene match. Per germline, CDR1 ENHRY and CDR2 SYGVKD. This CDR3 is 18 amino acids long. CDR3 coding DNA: TGTGCCATCAGTGACCCACGGACAGGGGGCTCTGGGGCCAACGTCCTGACTTTC. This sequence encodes CAISDPRTGGSGANVLTF.

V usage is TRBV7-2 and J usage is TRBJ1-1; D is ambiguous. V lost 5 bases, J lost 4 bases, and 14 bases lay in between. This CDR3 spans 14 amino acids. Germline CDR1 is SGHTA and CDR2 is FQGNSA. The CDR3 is CASSPREDATEAFF. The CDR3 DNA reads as TGTGCCAGCAGCCCTCGAGAGGACGCCACTGAAGCTTTCTTT.

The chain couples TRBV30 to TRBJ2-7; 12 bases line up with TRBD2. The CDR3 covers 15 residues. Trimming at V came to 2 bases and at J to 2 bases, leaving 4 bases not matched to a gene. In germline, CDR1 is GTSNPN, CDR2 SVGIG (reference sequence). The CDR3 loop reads CAWSLAGGFAYEQYF. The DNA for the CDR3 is TGTGCCTGGAGTCTAGCGGGGGGGTTTGCCTACGAGCAGTACTTC.

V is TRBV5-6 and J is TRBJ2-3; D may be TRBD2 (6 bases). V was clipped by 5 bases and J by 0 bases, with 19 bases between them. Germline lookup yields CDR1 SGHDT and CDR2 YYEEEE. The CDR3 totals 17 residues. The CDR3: CASRWRASLASTDTQYF. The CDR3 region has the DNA TGTGCCAGCAGGTGGAGGGCATCCCTGGCAAGCACAGATACGCAGTATTTT.

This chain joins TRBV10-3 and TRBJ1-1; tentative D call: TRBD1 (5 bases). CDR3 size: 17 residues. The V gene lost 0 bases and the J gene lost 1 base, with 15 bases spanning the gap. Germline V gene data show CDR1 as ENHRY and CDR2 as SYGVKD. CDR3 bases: TGTGCCATCAGTGAGTCGGTGCTCCCGGGGGGGAACACTGAAGCTTTCTTT. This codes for CAISESVLPGGNTEAFF.

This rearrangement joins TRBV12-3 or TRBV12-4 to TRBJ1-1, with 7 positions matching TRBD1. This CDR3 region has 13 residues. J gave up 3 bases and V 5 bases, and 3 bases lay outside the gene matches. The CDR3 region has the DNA TGTGCCAGCAGTCTAACAGGGGACACTGAAGCTTTCTTT. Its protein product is CASSLTGDTEAFF.

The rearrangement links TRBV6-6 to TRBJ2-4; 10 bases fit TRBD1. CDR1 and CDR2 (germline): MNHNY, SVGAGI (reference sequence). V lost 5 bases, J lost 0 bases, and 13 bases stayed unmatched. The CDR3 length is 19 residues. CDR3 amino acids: CASSQPGQGFGIAKNIQYF. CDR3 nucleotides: TGTGCCAGCAGTCAACCGGGACAGGGGTTTGGAATAGCCAAAAACATTCAGTACTTC.

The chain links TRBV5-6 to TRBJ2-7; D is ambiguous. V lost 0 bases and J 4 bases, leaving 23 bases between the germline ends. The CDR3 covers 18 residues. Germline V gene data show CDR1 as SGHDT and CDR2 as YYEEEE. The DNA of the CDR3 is TGTGCCAGCAGCTTGGGCCCCCCTGCTCCCGAGCGATCATACGAGCAGTACTTC. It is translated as CASSLGPPAPERSYEQYF.

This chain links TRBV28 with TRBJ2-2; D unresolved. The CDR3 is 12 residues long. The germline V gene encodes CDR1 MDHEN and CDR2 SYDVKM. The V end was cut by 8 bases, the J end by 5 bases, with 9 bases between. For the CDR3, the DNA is TGTGCCAGCGCCAGCCAAACCGGGGAGCTGTTTTTT. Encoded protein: CASASQTGELFF.

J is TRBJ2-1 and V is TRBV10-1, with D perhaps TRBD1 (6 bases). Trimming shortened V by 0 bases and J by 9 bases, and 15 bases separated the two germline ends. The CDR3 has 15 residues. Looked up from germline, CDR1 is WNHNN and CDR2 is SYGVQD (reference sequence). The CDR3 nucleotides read TGCGCCAGCAGTGAGTCTCGTAGCAGGGGTACTGAGCAGTTCTTC. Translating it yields CASSESRSRGTEQFF.

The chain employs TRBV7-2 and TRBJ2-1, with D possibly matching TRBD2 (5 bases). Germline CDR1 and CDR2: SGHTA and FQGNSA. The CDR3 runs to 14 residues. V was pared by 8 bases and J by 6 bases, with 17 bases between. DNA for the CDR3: TGTGCCAGCTCCCGGGGTAGAGGCCCCAATGAGCAGTTCTTC. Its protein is CASSRGRGPNEQFF.

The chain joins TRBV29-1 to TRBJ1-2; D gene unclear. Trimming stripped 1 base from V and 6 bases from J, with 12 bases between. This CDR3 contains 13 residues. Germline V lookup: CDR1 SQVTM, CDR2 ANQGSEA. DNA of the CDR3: TGCAGCGTTGAAGCCGCGGCAGGAGATGGCTACACCTTC. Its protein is CSVEAAAGDGYTF.

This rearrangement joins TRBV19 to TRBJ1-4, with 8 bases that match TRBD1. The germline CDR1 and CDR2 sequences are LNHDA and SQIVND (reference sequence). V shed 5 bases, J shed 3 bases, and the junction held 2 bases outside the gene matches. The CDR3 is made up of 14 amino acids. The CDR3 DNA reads TGTGCCAGTAGTGCGGGACAGGCTAATGAAAAACTGTTTTTT. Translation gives CASSAGQANEKLFF.

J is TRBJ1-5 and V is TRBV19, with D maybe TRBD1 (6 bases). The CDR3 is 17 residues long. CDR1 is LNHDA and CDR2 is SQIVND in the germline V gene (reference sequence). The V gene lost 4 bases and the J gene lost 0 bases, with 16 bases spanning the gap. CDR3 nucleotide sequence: TGTGCCAGTAGTAGGGAGCCTCGGGGGCCTAGCAATCAGCCCCAGCATTTT. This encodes CASSREPRGPSNQPQHF.

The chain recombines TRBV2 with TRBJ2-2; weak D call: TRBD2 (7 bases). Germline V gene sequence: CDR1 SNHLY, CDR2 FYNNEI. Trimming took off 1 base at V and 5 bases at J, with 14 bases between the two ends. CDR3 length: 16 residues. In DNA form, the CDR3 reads TGTGCCAGCAGTGAAGAGGGGGGGGCCTGGACCGGGGAGCTGTTTTTT. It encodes CASSEEGGAWTGELFF.

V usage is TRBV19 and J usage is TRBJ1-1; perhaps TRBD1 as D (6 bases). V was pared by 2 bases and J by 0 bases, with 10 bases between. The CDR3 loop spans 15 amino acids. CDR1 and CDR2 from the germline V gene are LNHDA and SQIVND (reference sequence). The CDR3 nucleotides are TGTGCCAGTAGTATACAACACAGGGTGAACACTGAAGCTTTCTTT. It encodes CASSIQHRVNTEAFF.

CDR3 coding DNA: TGCGCCAGCAGCTTGGAGGATAGCGGGGTCTACGAGCAGTACTTC. Its protein is CASSLEDSGVYEQYF. J is TRBJ2-7 and V is TRBV5-1; TRBD2 matches at 8 bases. V trimming: 0 bases; J trimming: 3 bases; junction bases outside the gene matches: 5. This CDR3 has 15 residues. CDR1 and CDR2 (germline): SGHRS, YFSETQ.

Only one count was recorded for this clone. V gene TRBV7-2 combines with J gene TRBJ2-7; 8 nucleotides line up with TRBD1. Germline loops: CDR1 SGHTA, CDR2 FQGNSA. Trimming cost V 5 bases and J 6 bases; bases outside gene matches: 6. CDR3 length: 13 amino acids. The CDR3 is CASSQGQGFEQYV. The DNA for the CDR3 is TGTGCCAGCAGCCAAGGACAGGGTTTCGAGCAGTACGTC.

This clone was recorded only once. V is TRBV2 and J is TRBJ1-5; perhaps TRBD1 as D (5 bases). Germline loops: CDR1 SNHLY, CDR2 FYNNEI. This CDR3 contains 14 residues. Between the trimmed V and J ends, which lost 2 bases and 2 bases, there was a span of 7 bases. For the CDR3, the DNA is TGTGCCAGCAGTGAACAGGGTGGCAATCAGCCCCAGCATTTT. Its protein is CASSEQGGNQPQHF.

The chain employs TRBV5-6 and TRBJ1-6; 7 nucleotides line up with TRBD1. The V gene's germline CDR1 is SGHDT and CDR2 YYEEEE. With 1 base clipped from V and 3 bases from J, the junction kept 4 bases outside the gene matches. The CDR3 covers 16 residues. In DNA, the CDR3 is TGTGCCAGCAGCTTGCAGACAGGGATCTATAATTCACCCCTCCACTTT. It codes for CASSLQTGIYNSPLHF.

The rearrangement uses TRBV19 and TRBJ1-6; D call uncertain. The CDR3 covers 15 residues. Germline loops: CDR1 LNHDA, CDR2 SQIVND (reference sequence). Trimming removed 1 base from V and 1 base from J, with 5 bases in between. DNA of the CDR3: TGTGCCAGTAGTATAGCGCCGTCCTATAATTCACCCCTCCACTTT. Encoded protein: CASSIAPSYNSPLHF.

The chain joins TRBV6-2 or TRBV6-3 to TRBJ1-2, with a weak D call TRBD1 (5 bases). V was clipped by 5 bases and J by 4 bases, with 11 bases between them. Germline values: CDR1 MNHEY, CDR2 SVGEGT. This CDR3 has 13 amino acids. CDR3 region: CASSIGTIYGYTF. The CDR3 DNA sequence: TGTGCCAGCAGTATCGGGACTATCTATGGCTACACCTTC.

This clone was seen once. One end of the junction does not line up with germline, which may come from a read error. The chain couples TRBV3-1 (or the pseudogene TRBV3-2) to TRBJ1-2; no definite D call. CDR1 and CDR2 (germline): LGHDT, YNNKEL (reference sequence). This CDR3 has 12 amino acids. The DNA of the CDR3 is TGTGCCAGCAGCGAAGACGTTTATGGCTACACCTTC. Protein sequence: CASSEDVYGYTF.

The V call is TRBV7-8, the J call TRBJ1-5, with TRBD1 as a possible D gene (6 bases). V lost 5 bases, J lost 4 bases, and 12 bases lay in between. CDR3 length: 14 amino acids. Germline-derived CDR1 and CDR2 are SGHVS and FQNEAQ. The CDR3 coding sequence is TGTGCCAGCAGCCTGGACAGTCTAAATCAGCCCCAGCATTTT. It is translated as CASSLDSLNQPQHF.

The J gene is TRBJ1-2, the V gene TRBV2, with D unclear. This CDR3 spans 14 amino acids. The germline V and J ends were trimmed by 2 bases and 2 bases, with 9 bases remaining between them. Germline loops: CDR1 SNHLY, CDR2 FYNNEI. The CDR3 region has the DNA TGTGCCAGCAGTGAATCGGGTTTCAACTATGGCTACACCTTC. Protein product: CASSESGFNYGYTF.

CDR3 DNA sequence: TGTGCCAGCAGCCAAGGGGGACAGGGCTTTAGCTATGGCTACACCTTC. The encoded protein is CASSQGGQGFSYGYTF. This sequence joins TRBV3-1 (or the pseudogene TRBV3-2) and TRBJ1-2; TRBD1 matches 9 bases. The V segment lost 1 base and the J segment 4 bases; nucleotides outside the gene matches: 7. Per the germline V gene, CDR1 is LGHDT and CDR2 is YNNKEL (reference sequence). The CDR3 covers 16 residues.

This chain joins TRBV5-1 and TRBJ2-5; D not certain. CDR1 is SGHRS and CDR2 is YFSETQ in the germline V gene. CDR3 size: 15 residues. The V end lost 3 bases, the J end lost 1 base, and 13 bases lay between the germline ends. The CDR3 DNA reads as TGCGCCAGCAGCTCCAGTCCACGCCCCCAAGAGACCCAGTACTTC. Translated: CASSSSPRPQETQYF.

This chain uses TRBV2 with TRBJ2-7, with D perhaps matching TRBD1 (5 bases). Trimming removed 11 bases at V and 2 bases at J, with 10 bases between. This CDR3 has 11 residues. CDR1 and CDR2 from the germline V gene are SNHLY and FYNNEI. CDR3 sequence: CAPDKPYEQYV. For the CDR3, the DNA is TGTGCCCCGGACAAGCCCTACGAGCAGTACGTC.

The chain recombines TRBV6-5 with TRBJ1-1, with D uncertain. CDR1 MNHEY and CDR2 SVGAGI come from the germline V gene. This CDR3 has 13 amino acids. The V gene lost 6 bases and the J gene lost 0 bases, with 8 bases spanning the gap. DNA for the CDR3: TGTGCCAGCAGGTTGGATCTGAACACTGAAGCTTTCTTT. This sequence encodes CASRLDLNTEAFF.

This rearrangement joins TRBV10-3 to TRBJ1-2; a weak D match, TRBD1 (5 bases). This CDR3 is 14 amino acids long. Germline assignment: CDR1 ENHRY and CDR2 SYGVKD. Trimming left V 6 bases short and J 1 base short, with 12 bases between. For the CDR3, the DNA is TGTGCCATCAGCAGGGATGCGAATAACTATGGCTACACCTTC. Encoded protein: CAISRDANNYGYTF.